The entry below gives a single TCR beta chain sequence along with its context. The antigen is undetermined. This sample is drawn from a study of cytomegalovirus exposure and HLA in healthy donors. At the level of the study: Approximately 180 million T cells yielded about 120 million unique TCR beta sequences, as an earlier analysis found. Study outcomes and limitations: In vitro confirmation showed a few CMV-associated chains to be CMV antigen specific. An analysis was carried out later, and it reportedly showed fewer N-insertions in an Asian-associated ancestry cluster than the approximately 710-donor mean. Exclusion as indistinguishable affected some V segments, including TRBV6-2 and TRBV6-3.

Primers for the PCR totalled 60 Vbeta and 13 Jbeta. The table came from immunoSEQ multiplex PCR; TCRdb's copy has only in-frame clones and leaves some out. The sample includes some 97,000 clones, about 70% of them seen just once. The CDR3 sequence is 15 residues long. Trimming at V came to 5 bases and at J to 8 bases, leaving 12 bases not matched to a gene. Germline V gives CDR1 SGHTA, CDR2 FQGNSA. This chain joins TRBV7-2 and TRBJ2-1, with 7 bases that match TRBD2. The sample consisted of PBMCs. This clonotype was sampled from a woman under 30 in good health and CMV-seropositive. Here the CDR3 reads CASSPQGAGRDEQFF. The CDR3 DNA reads TGTGCCAGCAGCCCTCAAGGGGCGGGGAGGGATGAGCAGTTCTTC.